This T cell receptor beta chain stems from a study of diagnostic markers for celiac disease (dated by TCRdb to about 2020). CDR1 and CDR2, looked up from the germline V gene, are ENHRY and SYGVKD. CDR3 length: 13 amino acids, cysteine to phenylalanine. The entry carries no DNA sequence. Judged by frequency, this clonotype is large (0.1 to 1%); no count was given. What antigen it recognizes has not been identified. The instrument was an Illumina MiSeq. The reads, reprocessed by TCRdb, yield one row per CDR3 protein sequence and no DNA. This sample's table has entries for 1,100 or so distinct CDR3 sequences. In total, the top ten clones hold approximately 10% of the sample.

This TCR derives from a human donor. Recombination linked TRBV10-3 to TRBJ2-3; TCRdb selects TRBD1, and the lack of DNA leaves this call unchecked. Material for sequencing was either unsorted cells or a sorted T cell fraction (not recorded which). This receptor carries the CDR3 CATLWDPTDTQYF.